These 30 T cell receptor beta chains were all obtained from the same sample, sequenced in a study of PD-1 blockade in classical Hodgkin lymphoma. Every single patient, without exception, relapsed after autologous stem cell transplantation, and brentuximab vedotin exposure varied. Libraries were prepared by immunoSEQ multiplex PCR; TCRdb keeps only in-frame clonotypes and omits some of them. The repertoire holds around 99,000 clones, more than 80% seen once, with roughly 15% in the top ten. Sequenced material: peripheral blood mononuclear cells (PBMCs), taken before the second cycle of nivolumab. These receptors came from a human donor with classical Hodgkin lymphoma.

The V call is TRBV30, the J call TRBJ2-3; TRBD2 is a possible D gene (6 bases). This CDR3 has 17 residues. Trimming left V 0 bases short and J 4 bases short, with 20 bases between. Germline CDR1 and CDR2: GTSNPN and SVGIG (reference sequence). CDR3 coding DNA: TGTGCCTGGAGTGTCATACCCCCTAGCGCCTCCGCAGATACGCAGTATTTT. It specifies CAWSVIPPSASADTQYF.

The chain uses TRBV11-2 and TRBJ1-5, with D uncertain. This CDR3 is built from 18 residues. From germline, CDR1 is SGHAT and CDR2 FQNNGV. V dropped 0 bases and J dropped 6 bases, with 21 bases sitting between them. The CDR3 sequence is CASSLDTPGGAEGQPQHF. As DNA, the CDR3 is TGTGCCAGCAGCTTAGATACCCCTGGCGGAGCCGAGGGTCAGCCCCAGCATTTT.

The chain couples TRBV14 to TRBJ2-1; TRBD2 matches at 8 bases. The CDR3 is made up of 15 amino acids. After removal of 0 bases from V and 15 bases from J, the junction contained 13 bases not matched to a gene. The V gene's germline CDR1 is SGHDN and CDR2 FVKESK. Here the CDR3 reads CASSQDHRALAGSFF. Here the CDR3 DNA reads TGTGCCAGCAGCCAAGACCATAGGGCGCTAGCGGGCTCGTTCTTC. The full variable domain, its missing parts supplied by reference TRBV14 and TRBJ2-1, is EAGVTQFPSHSVIEKGQTVTLRCDPISGHDNLYWYRRVMGKEIKFLLHFVKESKQDESGMPNNRFLAERTGGTYSTLKVQPAELEDSGVYFCASSQDHRALAGSFFGPGTRLTVL.

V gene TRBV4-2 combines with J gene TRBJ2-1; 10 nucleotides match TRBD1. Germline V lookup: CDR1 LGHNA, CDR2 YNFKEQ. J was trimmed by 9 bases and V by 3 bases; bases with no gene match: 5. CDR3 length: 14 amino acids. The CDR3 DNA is TGTGCCAGCAGCCAGATGACAGGGGGCGGTGAGCAGTTCTTC. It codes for CASSQMTGGGEQFF.

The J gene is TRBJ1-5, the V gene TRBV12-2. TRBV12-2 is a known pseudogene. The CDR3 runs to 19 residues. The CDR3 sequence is CASRLVPRDPANSNQPQHF. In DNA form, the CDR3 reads TGTGCAAGTCGCTTAGTCCCCCGGGACCCGGCTAATAGCAATCAGCCCCAGCATTTT.

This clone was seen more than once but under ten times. DNA of the CDR3: TGTGCCTCCTACATCGTTAGGGTCGGCACTGAAGCTTTCTTT. It specifies CASYIVRVGTEAFF. V is TRBV30 and J is TRBJ1-1, with D unclear. From germline, CDR1 is GTSNPN and CDR2 SVGIG (reference sequence). The V gene lost 7 bases and the J gene lost 4 bases, with 19 bases spanning the gap. The CDR3 has 14 amino acids. The variable domain in full, with the rest retrieved from reference TRBV30 and TRBJ1-1, is SQTIHQWPATLVQPVGSPLSLECTVEGTSNPNLYWYRQAAGRGLQLLFYSVGIGQISSEVPQNLSASRPQDRQFILSSKKLLLSDSGFYLCASYIVRVGTEAFFGQGTRLTVV.

CDR3 region: CASSPRRGRHEQYF. In nucleotides, the CDR3 is TGTGCCAGCAGCCCCCGCAGGGGGCGGCACGAGCAGTACTTC. This rearrangement joins TRBV11-2 to TRBJ2-7, with 8 bases fitting TRBD1. The CDR3 covers 14 residues. The germline V gene encodes CDR1 SGHAT and CDR2 FQNNGV. With V trimmed by 5 bases and J by 5 bases, 8 bases remained unmatched.

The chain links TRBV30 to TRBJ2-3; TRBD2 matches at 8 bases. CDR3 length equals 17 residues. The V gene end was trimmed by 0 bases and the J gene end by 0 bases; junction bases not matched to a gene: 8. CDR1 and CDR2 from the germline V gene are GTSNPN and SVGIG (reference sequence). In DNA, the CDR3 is TGTGCCTGGAGTGTACGGTTAACTAGCGGCAGCACAGATACGCAGTATTTT. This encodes CAWSVRLTSGSTDTQYF.

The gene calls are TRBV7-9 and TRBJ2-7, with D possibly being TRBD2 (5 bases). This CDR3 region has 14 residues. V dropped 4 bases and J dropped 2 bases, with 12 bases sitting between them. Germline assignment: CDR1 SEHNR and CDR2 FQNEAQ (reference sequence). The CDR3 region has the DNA TGTGCCAGCAGCTCGGTGGACGGGACCTACGAGCAGTACTTC. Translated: CASSSVDGTYEQYF.

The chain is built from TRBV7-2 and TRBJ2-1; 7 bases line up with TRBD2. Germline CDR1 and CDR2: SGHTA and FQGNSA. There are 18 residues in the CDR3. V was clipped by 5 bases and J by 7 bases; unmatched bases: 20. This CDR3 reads CASSPTGLAGALRNEQFF. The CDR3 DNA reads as TGTGCCAGCAGCCCCACGGGTTTGGCGGGAGCCCTAAGAAATGAGCAGTTCTTC.

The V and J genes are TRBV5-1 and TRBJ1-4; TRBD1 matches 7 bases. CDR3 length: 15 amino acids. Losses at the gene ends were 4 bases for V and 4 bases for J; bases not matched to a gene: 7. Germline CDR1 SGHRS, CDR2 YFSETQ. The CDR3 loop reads CASSARGSVNEKLFF. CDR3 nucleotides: TGCGCCAGCAGCGCCAGGGGGTCAGTTAATGAAAAACTGTTTTTT.

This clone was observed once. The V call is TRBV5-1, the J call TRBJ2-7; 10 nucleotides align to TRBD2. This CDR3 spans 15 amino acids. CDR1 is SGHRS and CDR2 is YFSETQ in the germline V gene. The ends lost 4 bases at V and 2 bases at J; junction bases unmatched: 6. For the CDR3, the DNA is TGCGCCAGCAGCCACGGGACTAGCGTCGCCTACGAGCAGTACTTC. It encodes CASSHGTSVAYEQYF.

Here the CDR3 reads CASSNTPTLSPQHF. The CDR3 DNA follows: TGTGCCAGCAGCAACACACCCACTCTTTCGCCCCAGCATTTT. The chain combines TRBV7-2 with TRBJ1-5, with D unclear. This CDR3 has 14 amino acids. The germline V and J ends were trimmed by 5 bases and 9 bases, with 17 bases remaining between them. CDR1 and CDR2 (germline): SGHTA, FQGNSA. Looking up the rest from reference TRBV7-2 and TRBJ1-5 gives the full variable domain: GAGVSQSPSNKVTEKGKDVELRCDPISGHTALYWYRQSLGQGLEFLIYFQGNSAPDKSGLPSDRFSAERTGGSVSTLTIQRTQQEDSAVYLCASSNTPTLSPQHFGDGTRLSIL.

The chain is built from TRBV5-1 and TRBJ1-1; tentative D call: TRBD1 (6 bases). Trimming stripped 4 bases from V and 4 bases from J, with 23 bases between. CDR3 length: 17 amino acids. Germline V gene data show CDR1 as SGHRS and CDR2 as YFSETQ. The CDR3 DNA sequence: TGCGCCAGCAGCCCGAGGTTGGGCCAGGGGCAGGGCACTGAAGCTTTCTTT. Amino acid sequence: CASSPRLGQGQGTEAFF.

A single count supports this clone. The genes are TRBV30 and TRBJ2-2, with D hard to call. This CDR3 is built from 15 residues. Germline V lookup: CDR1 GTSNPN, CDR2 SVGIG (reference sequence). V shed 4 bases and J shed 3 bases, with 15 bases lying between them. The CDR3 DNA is TGTGCCTGGAAATATTCGCAGGATTACACCGGGGAGCTGTTTTTT. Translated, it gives CAWKYSQDYTGELFF. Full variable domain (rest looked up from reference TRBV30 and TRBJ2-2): SQTIHQWPATLVQPVGSPLSLECTVEGTSNPNLYWYRQAAGRGLQLLFYSVGIGQISSEVPQNLSASRPQDRQFILSSKKLLLSDSGFYLCAWKYSQDYTGELFFGEGSRLTVL.

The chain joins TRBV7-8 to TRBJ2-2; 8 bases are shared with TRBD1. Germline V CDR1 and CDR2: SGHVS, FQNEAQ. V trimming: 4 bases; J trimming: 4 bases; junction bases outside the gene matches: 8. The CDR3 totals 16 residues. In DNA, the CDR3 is TGTGCCAGCAGCTCGAGGACAGGGATCGGCACCGGGGAGCTGTTTTTT. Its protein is CASSSRTGIGTGELFF. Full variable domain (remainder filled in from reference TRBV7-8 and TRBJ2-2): GAGVSQSPRYKVAKRGQDVALRCDPISGHVSLFWYQQALGQGPEFLTYFQNEAQLDKSGLPSDRFFAERPEGSVSTLKIQRTQQEDSAVYLCASSSRTGIGTGELFFGEGSRLTVL.

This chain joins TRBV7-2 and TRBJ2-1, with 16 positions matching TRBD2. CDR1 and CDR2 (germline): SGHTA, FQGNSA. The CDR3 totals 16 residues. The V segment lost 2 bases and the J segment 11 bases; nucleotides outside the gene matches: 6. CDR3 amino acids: CASSLSLGLAGGKQFF. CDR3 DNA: TGTGCCAGCAGCTTAAGCCTGGGACTAGCGGGAGGGAAGCAGTTCTTC.

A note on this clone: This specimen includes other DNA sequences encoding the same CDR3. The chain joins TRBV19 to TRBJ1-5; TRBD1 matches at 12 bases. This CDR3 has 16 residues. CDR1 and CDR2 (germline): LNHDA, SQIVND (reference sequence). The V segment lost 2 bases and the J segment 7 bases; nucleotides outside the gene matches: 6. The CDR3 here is CASSIPGQGARQPQHF. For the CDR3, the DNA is TGTGCCAGTAGTATACCGGGACAGGGGGCAAGGCAGCCCCAGCATTTT.

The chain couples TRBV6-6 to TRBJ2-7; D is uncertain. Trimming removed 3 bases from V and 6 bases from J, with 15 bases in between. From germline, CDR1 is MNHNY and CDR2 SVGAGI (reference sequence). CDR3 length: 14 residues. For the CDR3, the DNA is TGTGCCAGCAGTTATGGTCAAGGGCCTCGCGAGCAGTACTTC. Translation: CASSYGQGPREQYF.

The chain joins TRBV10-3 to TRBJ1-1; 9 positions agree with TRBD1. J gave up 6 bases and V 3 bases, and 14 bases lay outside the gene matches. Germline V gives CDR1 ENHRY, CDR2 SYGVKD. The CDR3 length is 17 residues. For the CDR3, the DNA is TGTGCCATCAGTGAAAGGGTTTCCGGACAGGGGTTCGCTGAAGCTTTCTTT. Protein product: CAISERVSGQGFAEAFF.

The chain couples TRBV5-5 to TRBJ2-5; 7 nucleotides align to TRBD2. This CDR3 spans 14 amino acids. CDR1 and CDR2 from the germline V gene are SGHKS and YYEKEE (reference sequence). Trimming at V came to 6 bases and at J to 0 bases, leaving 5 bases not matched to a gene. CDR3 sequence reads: CASTPRGYQETQYF. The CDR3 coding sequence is TGTGCCAGCACCCCGCGGGGGTACCAAGAGACCCAGTACTTC.

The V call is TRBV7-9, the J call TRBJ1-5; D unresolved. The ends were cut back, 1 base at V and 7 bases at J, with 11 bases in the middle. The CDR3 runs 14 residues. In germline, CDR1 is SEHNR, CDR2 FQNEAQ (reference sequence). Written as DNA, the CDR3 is TGTGCCAGCAGCTTAGATGGGGTGGGCCAGCCCCAGCATTTT. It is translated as CASSLDGVGQPQHF. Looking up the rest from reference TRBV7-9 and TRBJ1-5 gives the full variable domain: DTGVSQNPRHKITKRGQNVTFRCDPISEHNRLYWYRQTLGQGPEFLTYFQNEAQLEKSRLLSDRFSAERPKGSFSTLEIQRTEQGDSAMYLCASSLDGVGQPQHFGDGTRLSIL.

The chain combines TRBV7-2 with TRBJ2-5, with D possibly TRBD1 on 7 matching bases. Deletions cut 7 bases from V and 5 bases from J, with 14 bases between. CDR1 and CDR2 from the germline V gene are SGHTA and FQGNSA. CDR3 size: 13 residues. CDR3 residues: CASTSTGRETQYF. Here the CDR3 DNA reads TGTGCCAGCACGTCGACAGGGAGGGAGACCCAGTACTTC.

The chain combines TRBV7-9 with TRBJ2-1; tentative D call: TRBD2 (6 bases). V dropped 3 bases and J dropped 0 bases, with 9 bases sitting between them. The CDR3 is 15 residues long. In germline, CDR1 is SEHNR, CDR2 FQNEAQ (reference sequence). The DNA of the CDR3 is TGTGCCAGCAGCTTGGGACTCCGCTCCTACAATGAGCAGTTCTTC. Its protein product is CASSLGLRSYNEQFF.

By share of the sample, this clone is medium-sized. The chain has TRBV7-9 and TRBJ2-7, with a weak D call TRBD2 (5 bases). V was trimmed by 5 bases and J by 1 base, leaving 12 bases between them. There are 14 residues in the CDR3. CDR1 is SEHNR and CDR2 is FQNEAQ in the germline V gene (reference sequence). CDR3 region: CASSPGLHSYEQYF. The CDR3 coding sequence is TGTGCCAGCAGCCCCGGACTTCATTCCTACGAGCAGTACTTC.

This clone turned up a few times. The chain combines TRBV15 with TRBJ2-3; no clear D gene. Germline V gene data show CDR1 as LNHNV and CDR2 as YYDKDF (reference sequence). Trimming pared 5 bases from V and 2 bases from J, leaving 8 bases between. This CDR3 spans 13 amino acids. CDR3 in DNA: TGTGCCACCAGCGAGCGTTCCACAGATACGCAGTATTTT. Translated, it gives CATSERSTDTQYF. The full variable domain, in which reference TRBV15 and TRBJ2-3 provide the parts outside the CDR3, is DAMVIQNPRYQVTQFGKPVTLSCSQTLNHNVMYWYQQKSSQAPKLLFHYYDKDFNNEADTPDNFQSRRPNTSFCFLDIRSPGLGDTAMYLCATSERSTDTQYFGPGTRLTVL.

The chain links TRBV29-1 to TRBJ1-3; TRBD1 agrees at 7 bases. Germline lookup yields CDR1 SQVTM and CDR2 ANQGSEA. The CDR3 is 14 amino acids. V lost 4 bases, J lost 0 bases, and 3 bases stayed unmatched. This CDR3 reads CSVGDRASGNTIYF. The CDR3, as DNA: TGCAGCGTTGGAGACAGGGCCTCTGGAAACACCATATATTTT.

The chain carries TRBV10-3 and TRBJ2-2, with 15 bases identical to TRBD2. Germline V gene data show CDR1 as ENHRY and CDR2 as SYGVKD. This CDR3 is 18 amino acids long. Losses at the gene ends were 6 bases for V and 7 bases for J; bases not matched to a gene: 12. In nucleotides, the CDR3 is TGTGCCATCAGCATTCTTTCGGGACTAGCGGGAGGAGGCGGGGAGCTGTTTTTT. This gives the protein CAISILSGLAGGGGELFF.

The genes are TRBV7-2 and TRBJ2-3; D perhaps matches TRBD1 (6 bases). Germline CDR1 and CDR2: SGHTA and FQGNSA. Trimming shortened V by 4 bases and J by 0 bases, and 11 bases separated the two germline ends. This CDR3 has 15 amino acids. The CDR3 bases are TGTGCCAGCAGCTCACAGGGACGGAGCACAGATACGCAGTATTTT. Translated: CASSSQGRSTDTQYF. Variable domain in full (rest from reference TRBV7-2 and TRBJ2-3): GAGVSQSPSNKVTEKGKDVELRCDPISGHTALYWYRQSLGQGLEFLIYFQGNSAPDKSGLPSDRFSAERTGGSVSTLTIQRTQQEDSAVYLCASSSQGRSTDTQYFGPGTRLTVL.

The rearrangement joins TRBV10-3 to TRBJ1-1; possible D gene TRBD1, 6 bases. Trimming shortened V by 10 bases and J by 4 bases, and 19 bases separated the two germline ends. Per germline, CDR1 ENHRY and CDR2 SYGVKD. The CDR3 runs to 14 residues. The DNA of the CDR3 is TGTGCCACTCAATTACAGGGTCTGGGCACTGAAGCTTTCTTT. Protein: CATQLQGLGTEAFF.